The 20 T cell receptor beta chains given below trace back to one sample, sequenced in a study of blood T cell repertoires in COVID-19. Some clones are missing from TCRdb's copy, which holds only in-frame ones; the method was immunoSEQ multiplex PCR. The sample contains roughly 300,000 clones, roughly 86% of which appear only once. The sequencing input was peripheral blood. The origin of the receptors is a woman in her twenties or thirties with COVID-19, enrolled during active disease.

The chain uses TRBV27 and TRBJ2-1; 7 nucleotides align to TRBD1. This CDR3 spans 13 amino acids. With V trimmed by 3 bases and J by 9 bases, 5 bases remained unmatched. Germline V gene sequence: CDR1 MNHEY, CDR2 SMNVEV (reference sequence). The CDR3 here is CASSLTGFREQFF. CDR3 DNA sequence: TGTGCCAGCAGTTTGACAGGGTTTCGTGAGCAGTTCTTC.

V and J are TRBV7-2 and TRBJ2-5, with no clear D. The CDR3 sequence is 14 residues long. CDR1 and CDR2 (germline): SGHTA, FQGNSA. The ends were cut back, 1 base at V and 1 base at J, with 7 bases in the middle. The CDR3 loop reads CASSLGLSQETQYF. For the CDR3, the DNA is TGTGCCAGCAGCTTAGGGCTCAGCCAAGAGACCCAGTACTTC. Supplemented by reference TRBV7-2 and TRBJ2-5, the full variable domain reads GAGVSQSPSNKVTEKGKDVELRCDPISGHTALYWYRQSLGQGLEFLIYFQGNSAPDKSGLPSDRFSAERTGGSVSTLTIQRTQQEDSAVYLCASSLGLSQETQYFGPGTRLLVL.

The chain links TRBV6-6 to TRBJ1-6, with D perhaps matching TRBD1 (5 bases). Germline V gene data show CDR1 as MNHNY and CDR2 as SVGAGI (reference sequence). Trimming pared 2 bases from V and 10 bases from J, leaving 12 bases between. The CDR3 is made up of 14 amino acids. CDR3 protein: CASSYESGRSPLHF. Here the CDR3 DNA reads TGTGCCAGCAGTTACGAATCAGGGAGGTCACCCCTCCACTTT.

This chain uses TRBV5-6 with TRBJ2-7; TRBD1 agrees at 12 bases. With 4 bases clipped from V and 7 bases from J, the junction kept 12 bases outside the gene matches. The CDR3 sequence is 16 residues long. The V gene's germline CDR1 is SGHDT and CDR2 YYEEEE. CDR3 bases: TGTGCCAGCAGCAACTCCGGGACAGGGGGCGCGGGGGAGCAGTACTTC. The encoded protein is CASSNSGTGGAGEQYF.

This chain links TRBV4-1 with TRBJ1-1; D is possibly TRBD1 (5 bases). The CDR3 sequence is 16 residues long. The germline V and J ends were trimmed by 1 base and 4 bases, with 16 bases remaining between them. Germline lookup yields CDR1 MGHRA and CDR2 YSYEKL. The CDR3 protein is CASSQGRIGGGTEAFF. In nucleotides, the CDR3 is TGCGCCAGCAGCCAAGGACGCATCGGGGGGGGCACTGAAGCTTTCTTT.

The chain carries TRBV2 and TRBJ2-5; the match to TRBD1 covers 8 bases. There are 15 residues in the CDR3. Per germline, CDR1 SNHLY and CDR2 FYNNEI. With 3 bases clipped from V and 4 bases from J, the junction kept 7 bases outside the gene matches. The CDR3 loop is CASSDVRGQGETQYF. The CDR3 bases are TGTGCCAGCAGTGACGTCAGGGGGCAGGGAGAGACCCAGTACTTC.

CDR3 protein: CASSVGQARIGTQYF. In DNA, the CDR3 is TGTGCCAGTAGTGTGGGACAGGCCCGGATTGGGACCCAGTACTTC. This chain joins TRBV19 and TRBJ2-5; TRBD1 agrees at 8 bases. The length of the CDR3 is 15 residues. Looked up from germline, CDR1 is LNHDA and CDR2 is SQIVND (reference sequence). V dropped 5 bases and J dropped 7; count of bases not matched to a gene: 12.

The chain couples TRBV15 to TRBJ1-5; TRBD1 aligns across 11 bases. J lost 6 bases, V lost 5 bases, and 6 bases had no gene match. Germline assignment: CDR1 LNHNV and CDR2 YYDKDF (reference sequence). CDR3 length equals 15 residues. DNA for the CDR3: TGTGCCACCAGCCCGGACAGGGGGCAGGGTCAGCCCCAGCATTTT. Translation: CATSPDRGQGQPQHF. Looking up the rest from reference TRBV15 and TRBJ1-5 gives the full variable domain: DAMVIQNPRYQVTQFGKPVTLSCSQTLNHNVMYWYQQKSSQAPKLLFHYYDKDFNNEADTPDNFQSRRPNTSFCFLDIRSPGLGDTAMYLCATSPDRGQGQPQHFGDGTRLSIL.

This clone was recorded only once. V and J are TRBV6-1 and TRBJ1-2; a weak D match, TRBD1 (6 bases). Germline CDR1 MNHNS, CDR2 SASEGT. The CDR3 length is 15 residues. Trimming pared 2 bases from V and 3 bases from J, leaving 13 bases between. CDR3 coding DNA: TGTGCCAGCAGTGAAAACATAGGGGGATACTATGGCTACACCTTC. Its protein is CASSENIGGYYGYTF.

The rearrangement uses TRBV11-3 and TRBJ2-1, with a tentative D call TRBD2 (6 bases). Per the germline V gene, CDR1 is SGHNT and CDR2 is YENEEA. Deletions cut 4 bases from V and 0 bases from J, with 10 bases between. The CDR3 sequence is 15 residues long. The CDR3 DNA reads as TGTGCCAGCAGCTCCGTCGGGGGCTCCTACAATGAGCAGTTCTTC. Encoded protein: CASSSVGGSYNEQFF.

This chain uses TRBV19 with TRBJ1-2; 8 nucleotides agree with TRBD1. CDR3 length: 15 amino acids. Per the germline V gene, CDR1 is LNHDA and CDR2 is SQIVND (reference sequence). Trimming took 4 bases from V and 0 from J; bases not matched to a gene: 4. As DNA, the CDR3 is TGTGCCAGTAGTAGAAGGACAGGGACTAACTATGGCTACACCTTC. Protein: CASSRRTGTNYGYTF.

With regard to this clone: Additional DNA sequences in this sample encode the identical CDR3. The chain uses TRBV4-3 and TRBJ2-3; D is ambiguous. V lost 1 base to trimming and J lost 0 bases, with 5 bases between them. The germline V gene has CDR1 LGHNA and CDR2 YSLEER. The CDR3 contains 14 residues. The CDR3 DNA sequence: TGCGCCAGCAGCCAAGGGGCTAGCACAGATACGCAGTATTTT. This encodes CASSQGASTDTQYF.

The chain carries TRBV10-3 and TRBJ2-1, with 10 bases fitting TRBD2. CDR1 ENHRY and CDR2 SYGVKD come from the germline V gene. The V and J ends lost 8 bases and 2 bases, in that order; junction bases with no gene match: 9. The CDR3 has 16 residues. This chain's CDR3 is CAIGVLAGGPYNEQFF. The DNA of the CDR3 is TGTGCCATCGGGGTCTTAGCGGGGGGACCCTACAATGAGCAGTTCTTC.

The rearrangement uses TRBV9 and TRBJ1-6, with no clear D. V lost 0 bases and J lost 9, with 10 bases in between. The CDR3 spans 14 residues. Germline CDR1 is SGDLS and CDR2 is YYNGEE. The CDR3 DNA follows: TGTGCCAGCAGCGTAGGAAGTGGAGGTTCACCCCTCCACTTT. Translated: CASSVGSGGSPLHF.

The chain couples TRBV2 to TRBJ1-4; 9 nucleotides agree with TRBD1. The V gene's germline CDR1 is SNHLY and CDR2 FYNNEI. Trimming at V came to 6 bases and at J to 8 bases, leaving 13 bases not matched to a gene. The CDR3 runs 16 residues. The CDR3: CASRGLLGQGAEKLFF. The CDR3 nucleotides are TGTGCCAGCAGGGGGCTACTGGGACAGGGCGCCGAAAAACTGTTTTTT.

The chain employs TRBV5-6 and TRBJ1-1, with D tentatively TRBD1 (5 bases). The CDR3 is 13 amino acids. Between the trimmed V and J ends, which lost 3 bases and 3 bases, there was a span of 9 bases. Looked up from germline, CDR1 is SGHDT and CDR2 is YYEEEE. Written as DNA, the CDR3 is TGTGCCAGCAGCTCTCAGGGTTACACTGAAGCTTTCTTT. Its translation: CASSSQGYTEAFF.

The chain joins TRBV6-1 to TRBJ1-2, with 9 bases that match TRBD1. The CDR3 runs 19 residues. V was pared by 3 bases and J by 3 bases, with 17 bases of the junction left unmatched. The V gene's germline CDR1 is MNHNS and CDR2 SASEGT. CDR3 in amino acids: CASSDTQRSGTGPHYGYTF. CDR3 bases: TGTGCCAGCAGTGACACTCAACGTTCCGGGACAGGGCCTCACTATGGCTACACCTTC.

This clone was seen a few times. The chain links TRBV20-1 to TRBJ2-7, with 7 bases identical to TRBD2. The CDR3 length is 13 residues. The germline V gene has CDR1 DFQATT and CDR2 SNEGSKA (reference sequence). After removal of 3 bases from V and 7 bases from J, the junction contained 9 bases not matched to a gene. CDR3 DNA: TGCAGTGCTAGTAATCAGCGGGGTGAGGAGCAGTACTTC. Protein sequence: CSASNQRGEEQYF.

The genes are TRBV7-2 and TRBJ1-6; TRBD1 agrees at 11 bases. Germline CDR1 and CDR2: SGHTA and FQGNSA. The length of the CDR3 is 15 residues. V dropped 5 bases and J dropped 9; count of bases not matched to a gene: 6. The CDR3: CASSTTGTGGSPLHF. CDR3 bases: TGTGCCAGCAGCACCACCGGGACAGGGGGTTCACCCCTCCACTTT.

V usage is TRBV5-1 and J usage is TRBJ2-7; D is undetermined. The CDR3 is 15 amino acids. With 1 base removed from V and 1 base from J, the gap between germline ends came to 12 bases. Germline values: CDR1 SGHRS, CDR2 YFSETQ. The CDR3 DNA sequence: TGCGCCAGCAGCTTGCAACAGTCCGTATCCTACGAGCAGTACTTC. This gives the protein CASSLQQSVSYEQYF.